Described below is a single T cell receptor (beta chain) sequence and its context. What it binds is not known. Assay execution proceeded at the deep level. Clones were read by immunoSEQ multiplex PCR, and TCRdb kept only the in-frame ones, dropping some. The sample lists over 2 million clones, roughly 95% occurring once. The source of the sample is a study of shared clonotypes between healthy human individuals. The V gene's germline CDR1 is GTSNPN and CDR2 SVGIG (reference sequence). The CDR3 contains 15 residues. With 0 bases clipped from V and 4 bases from J, the junction kept 5 bases outside the gene matches. Findings and limits, study-wide: The sharing of 5% to 5.5% of naive CD4 clonotypes was seen across a few donors. Rarefaction indicated that sorted-subset sequencing remained incomplete although depth was large.

The chain links TRBV30 to TRBJ1-4, with 7 bases aligning to TRBD1. Material: naive CD4+ T cells sorted from blood. The subset: CD45RA+ positively selected. The sequence was collected from a man aged 18 to 35 in good health. The CDR3 sequence is CAWSVRQGLNEKLFF. Written as DNA, the CDR3 is TGTGCCTGGAGTGTAAGACAGGGTCTTAATGAAAAACTGTTTTTT.